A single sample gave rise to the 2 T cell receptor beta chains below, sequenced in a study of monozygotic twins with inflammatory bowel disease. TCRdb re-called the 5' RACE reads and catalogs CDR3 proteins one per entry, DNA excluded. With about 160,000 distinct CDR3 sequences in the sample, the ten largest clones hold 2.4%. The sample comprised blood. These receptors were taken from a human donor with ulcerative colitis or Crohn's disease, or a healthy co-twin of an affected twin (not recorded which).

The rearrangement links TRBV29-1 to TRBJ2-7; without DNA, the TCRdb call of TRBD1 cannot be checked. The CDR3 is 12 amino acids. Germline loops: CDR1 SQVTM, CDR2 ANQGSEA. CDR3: CSAGDSSYEQYF.

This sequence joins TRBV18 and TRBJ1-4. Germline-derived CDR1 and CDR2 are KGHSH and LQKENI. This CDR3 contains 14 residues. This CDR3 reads CASSPRATNEKLFF.